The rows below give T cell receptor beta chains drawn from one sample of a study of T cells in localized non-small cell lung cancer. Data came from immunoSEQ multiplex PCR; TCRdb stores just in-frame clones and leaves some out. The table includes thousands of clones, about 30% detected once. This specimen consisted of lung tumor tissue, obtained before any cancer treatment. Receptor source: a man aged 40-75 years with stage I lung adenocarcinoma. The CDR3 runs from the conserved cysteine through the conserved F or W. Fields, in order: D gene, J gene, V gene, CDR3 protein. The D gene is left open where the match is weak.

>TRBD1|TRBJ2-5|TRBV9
CASKRGRRDRGSETQYF
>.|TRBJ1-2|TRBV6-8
CAITGTLNYGYTF
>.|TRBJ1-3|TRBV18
CASSRGLSGNTIYF
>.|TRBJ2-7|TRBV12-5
CASGLQGYEQYF
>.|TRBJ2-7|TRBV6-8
CASSHGTSGYEQYF
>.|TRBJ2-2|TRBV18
CASSSTGNPNTGELFF
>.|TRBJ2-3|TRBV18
CASSPRRADTQYF
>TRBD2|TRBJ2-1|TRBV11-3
CASSPRGAGVDEQFF
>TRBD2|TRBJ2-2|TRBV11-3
CASSPGLAGGSGELFF
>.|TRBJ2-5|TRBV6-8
CASRDVGAEETQYF
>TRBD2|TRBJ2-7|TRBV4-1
CASSPLPAGAYEQYF
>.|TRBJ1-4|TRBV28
CASSVSQTNEKLFF
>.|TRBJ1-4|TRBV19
CASSIGREKLFF
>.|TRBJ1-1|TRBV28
CASTTTLNTEAFF
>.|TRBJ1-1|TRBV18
CASSPLGWGNTEAFF
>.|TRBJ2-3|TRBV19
CASRPDTADTQYF
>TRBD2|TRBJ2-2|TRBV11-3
CASSVNRDYMVGELFF
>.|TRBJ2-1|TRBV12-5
CASGPTGASYNEQFF
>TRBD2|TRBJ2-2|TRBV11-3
CASSLGTSANTGELFF
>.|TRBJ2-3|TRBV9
CASSLGDYTQYF
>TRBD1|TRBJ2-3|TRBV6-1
CASSEATGSTDTQYF